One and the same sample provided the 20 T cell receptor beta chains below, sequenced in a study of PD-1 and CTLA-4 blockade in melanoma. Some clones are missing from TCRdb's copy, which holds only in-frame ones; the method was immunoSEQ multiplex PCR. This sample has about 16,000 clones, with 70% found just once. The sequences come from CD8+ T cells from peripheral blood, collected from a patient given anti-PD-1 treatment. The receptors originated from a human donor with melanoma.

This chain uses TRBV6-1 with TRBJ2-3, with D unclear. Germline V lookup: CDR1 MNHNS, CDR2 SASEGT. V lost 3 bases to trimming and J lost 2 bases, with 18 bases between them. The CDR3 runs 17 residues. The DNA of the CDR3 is TGTGCCAGCAGTGAGGGTTTATCGGGTGAGACCACAGATACGCAGTATTTT. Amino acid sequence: CASSEGLSGETTDTQYF.

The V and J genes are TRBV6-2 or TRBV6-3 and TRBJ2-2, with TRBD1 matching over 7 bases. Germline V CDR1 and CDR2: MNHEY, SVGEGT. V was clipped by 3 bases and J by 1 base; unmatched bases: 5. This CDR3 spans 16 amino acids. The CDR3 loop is CASSYPGQMNTGELFF. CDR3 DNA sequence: TGTGCCAGCAGTTATCCGGGACAGATGAACACCGGGGAGCTGTTTTTT.

Here the CDR3 DNA reads TGCGCCAGCAGCCAACCCCCGCAGGGGGTAAACACTGAAGCTTTCTTT. Translated: CASSQPPQGVNTEAFF. V and J are TRBV4-1 and TRBJ1-1, with TRBD1 matching 7 bases. The germline V gene encodes CDR1 MGHRA and CDR2 YSYEKL. The J segment lost 2 bases and the V segment lost 2 bases, leaving 8 bases of the junction unmatched. CDR3 length equals 16 residues.

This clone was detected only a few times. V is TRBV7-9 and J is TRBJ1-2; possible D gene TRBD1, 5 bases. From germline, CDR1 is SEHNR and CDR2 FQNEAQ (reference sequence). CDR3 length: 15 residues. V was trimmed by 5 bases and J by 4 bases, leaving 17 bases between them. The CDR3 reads CASSRDFGGVYGYTF. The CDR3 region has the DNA TGTGCCAGCAGCCGGGACTTCGGCGGGGTCTATGGCTACACCTTC.

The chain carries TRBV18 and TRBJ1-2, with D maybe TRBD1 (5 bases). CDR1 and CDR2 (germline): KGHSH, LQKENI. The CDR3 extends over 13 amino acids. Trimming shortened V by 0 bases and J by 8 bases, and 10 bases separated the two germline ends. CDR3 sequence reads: CASSPPGGTGYTF. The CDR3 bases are TGTGCCAGCTCACCACCGGGAGGGACCGGCTACACCTTC.

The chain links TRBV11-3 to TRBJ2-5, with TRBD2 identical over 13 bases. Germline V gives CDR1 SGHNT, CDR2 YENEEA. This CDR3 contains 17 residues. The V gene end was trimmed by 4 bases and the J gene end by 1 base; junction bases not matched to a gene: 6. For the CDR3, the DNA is TGTGCCAGCAGCTCTCGGGGACTAGCGGGACTCCAAGAGACCCAGTACTTC. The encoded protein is CASSSRGLAGLQETQYF.

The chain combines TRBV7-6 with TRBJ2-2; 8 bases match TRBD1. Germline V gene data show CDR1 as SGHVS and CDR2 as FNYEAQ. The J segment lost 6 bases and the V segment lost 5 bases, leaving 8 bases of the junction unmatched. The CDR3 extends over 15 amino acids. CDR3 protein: CASSLWTGWSGELFF. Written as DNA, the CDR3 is TGTGCCAGCAGCCTCTGGACAGGGTGGTCCGGGGAGCTGTTTTTT.

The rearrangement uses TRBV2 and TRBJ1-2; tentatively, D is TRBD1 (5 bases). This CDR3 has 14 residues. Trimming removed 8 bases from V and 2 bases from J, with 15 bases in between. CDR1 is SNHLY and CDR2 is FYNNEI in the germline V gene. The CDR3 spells CASRRGVLNYGYTF. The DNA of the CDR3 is TGTGCCAGCCGGCGAGGGGTTCTAAACTATGGCTACACCTTC.

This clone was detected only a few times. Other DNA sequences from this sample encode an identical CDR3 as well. The CDR3 protein is CASSYSRQGGDEQYF. As DNA, the CDR3 is TGTGCCAGCAGTTACTCAAGACAGGGTGGAGACGAGCAGTACTTC. The V and J genes are TRBV6-5 and TRBJ2-7; 7 nucleotides match TRBD1. Germline CDR1 reads MNHEY; CDR2 reads SVGAGI. With 0 bases clipped from V and 5 bases from J, the junction kept 7 bases outside the gene matches. The CDR3 loop spans 15 amino acids.

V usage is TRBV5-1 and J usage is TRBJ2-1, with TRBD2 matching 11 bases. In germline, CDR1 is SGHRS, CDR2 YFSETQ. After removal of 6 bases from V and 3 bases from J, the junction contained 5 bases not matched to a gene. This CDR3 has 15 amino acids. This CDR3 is CASNLGTSGYNEQFF. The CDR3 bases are TGCGCCAGCAATCTCGGGACTAGCGGCTACAATGAGCAGTTCTTC.

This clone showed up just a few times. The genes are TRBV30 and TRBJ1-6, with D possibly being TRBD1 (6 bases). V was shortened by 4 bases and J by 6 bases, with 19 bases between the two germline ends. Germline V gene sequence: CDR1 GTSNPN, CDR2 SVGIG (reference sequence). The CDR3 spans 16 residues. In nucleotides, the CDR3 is TGTGCCTGGAAGCGAGGACAGCTCTCCGGTAATTCACCCCTCCACTTT. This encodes CAWKRGQLSGNSPLHF.

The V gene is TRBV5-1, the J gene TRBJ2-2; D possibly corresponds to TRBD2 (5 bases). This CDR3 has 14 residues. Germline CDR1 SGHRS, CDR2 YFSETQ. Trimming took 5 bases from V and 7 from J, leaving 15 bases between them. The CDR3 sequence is CASSSDGDVGELFF. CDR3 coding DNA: TGCGCCAGCAGTTCGGACGGGGATGTCGGGGAGCTGTTTTTT.

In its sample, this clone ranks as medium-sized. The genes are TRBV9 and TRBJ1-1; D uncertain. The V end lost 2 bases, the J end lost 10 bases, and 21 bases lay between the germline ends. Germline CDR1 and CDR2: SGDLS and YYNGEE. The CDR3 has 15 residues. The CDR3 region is CASSVEGWASRGAFF. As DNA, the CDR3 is TGTGCCAGCAGCGTCGAGGGTTGGGCCTCCCGAGGAGCTTTCTTT.

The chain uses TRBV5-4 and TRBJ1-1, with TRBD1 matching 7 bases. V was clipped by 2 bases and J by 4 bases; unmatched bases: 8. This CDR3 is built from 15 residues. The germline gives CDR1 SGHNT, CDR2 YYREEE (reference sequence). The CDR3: CASSFRQGWTTEAFF. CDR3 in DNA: TGTGCCAGCAGCTTCAGACAGGGATGGACCACTGAAGCTTTCTTT.

The CDR3 DNA sequence: TGTGCCAGTAAGCCGTACGGGGGATATGGCTACACCTTC. Its protein is CASKPYGGYGYTF. The gene calls are TRBV6-5 and TRBJ1-2; D is possibly TRBD1 (5 bases). CDR1 is MNHEY, CDR2 SVGAGI, per germline. The CDR3 has 13 residues. Trimming left V 9 bases short and J 5 bases short, with 16 bases between.

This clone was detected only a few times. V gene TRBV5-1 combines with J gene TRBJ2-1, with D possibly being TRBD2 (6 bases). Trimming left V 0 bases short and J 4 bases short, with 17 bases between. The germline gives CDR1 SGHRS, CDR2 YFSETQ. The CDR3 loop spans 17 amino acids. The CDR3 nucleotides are TGCGCCAGCAGCTTGGGTGGAGGGAGTTCAGCATACAATGAGCAGTTCTTC. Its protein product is CASSLGGGSSAYNEQFF.

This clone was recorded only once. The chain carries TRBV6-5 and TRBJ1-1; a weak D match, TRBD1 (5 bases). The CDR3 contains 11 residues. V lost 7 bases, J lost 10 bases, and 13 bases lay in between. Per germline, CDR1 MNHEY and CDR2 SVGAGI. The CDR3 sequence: CASNIRDGAFF. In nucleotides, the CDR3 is TGTGCCAGCAACATTAGGGACGGAGCTTTCTTT.

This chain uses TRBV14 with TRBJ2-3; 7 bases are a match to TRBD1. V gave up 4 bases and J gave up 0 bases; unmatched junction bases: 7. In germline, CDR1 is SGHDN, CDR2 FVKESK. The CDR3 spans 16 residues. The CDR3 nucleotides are TGTGCCAGCAGCCCGGGACAGTCCTCTAGCACAGATACGCAGTATTTT. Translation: CASSPGQSSSTDTQYF.

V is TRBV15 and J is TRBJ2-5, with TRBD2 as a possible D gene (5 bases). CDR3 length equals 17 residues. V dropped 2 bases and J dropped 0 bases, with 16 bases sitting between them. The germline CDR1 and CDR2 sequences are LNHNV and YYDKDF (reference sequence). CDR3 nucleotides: TGTGCCACCAGCAGACGCGACTGGAGCGGAAACCAAGAGACCCAGTACTTC. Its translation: CATSRRDWSGNQETQYF.

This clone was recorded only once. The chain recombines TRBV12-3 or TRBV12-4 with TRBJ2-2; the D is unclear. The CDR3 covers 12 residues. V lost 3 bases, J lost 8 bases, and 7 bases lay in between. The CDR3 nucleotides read TGTGCCAGCAGTTTTGCACCAGGGGAGCTGTTTTTT. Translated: CASSFAPGELFF.